Listed here are 4 T cell receptor beta chains from one sample, sequenced in a study. TCRdb processed the RT-PCR reads anew with MiXCR; each CDR3 protein has one entry. The table has about 680,000 distinct CDR3 sequences, about 14% seen once. The sequencing sample was made of memory CD4+ T cells from blood. These receptors all stem from a female donor in good health, serving as a healthy control.

With regard to this clonotype: One base away lies a much larger clone, so this may be a sequencing read error. This chain connects TRBV24-1 to TRBJ1-3; possibly TRBD1 for D (5 bases). Germline assignment: CDR1 KGHDR and CDR2 SFDVKD. Deletions cut 12 bases from V and 2 bases from J, with 16 bases between. CDR3 size: 14 residues. The DNA for the CDR3 is TGTGCCCACGATCCTAGGGGAACTGGAAACACCATATATTTT. Its translation is CAHDPRGTGNTIYF.

This clonotype was picked up a small number of times. The rearrangement links TRBV30 to TRBJ2-7; a weak D match, TRBD2 (6 bases). V shed 4 bases and J shed 3 bases, with 19 bases lying between them. Per germline, CDR1 GTSNPN and CDR2 SVGIG (reference sequence). CDR3 size: 15 residues. CDR3 nucleotides: TGTGCCTGGATCCGAGAGGGACTGACCCACTACGAGCAGTACTTC. Residues: CAWIREGLTHYEQYF. Complete variable domain (other parts from reference TRBV30 and TRBJ2-7): SQTIHQWPATLVQPVGSPLSLECTVEGTSNPNLYWYRQAAGRGLQLLFYSVGIGQISSEVPQNLSASRPQDRQFILSSKKLLLSDSGFYLCAWIREGLTHYEQYFGPGTRLTVT.

This chain links TRBV4-1 with TRBJ1-4; unclear D gene. CDR3 size: 15 residues. Looked up from germline, CDR1 is MGHRA and CDR2 is YSYEKL. Trimming cost V 6 bases and J 3 bases, with 14 bases left between them. The CDR3 region is CASRRQAVANEKLFF. For the CDR3, the DNA is TGCGCCAGCAGAAGACAAGCGGTGGCTAATGAAAAACTGTTTTTT.

The sample holds a few counts of this clonotype. This chain links TRBV15 with TRBJ1-5; D is unclear. Germline CDR1 and CDR2: LNHNV and YYDKDF (reference sequence). The CDR3 spans 15 residues. Trimming shortened V by 0 bases and J by 6 bases, and 12 bases separated the two germline ends. CDR3 residues: CATSRDNGFRQPQHF. The DNA of the CDR3 is TGTGCCACCAGCAGAGATAACGGGTTCCGTCAGCCCCAGCATTTT. The full variable domain, completed using reference TRBV15 and TRBJ1-5, is DAMVIQNPRYQVTQFGKPVTLSCSQTLNHNVMYWYQQKSSQAPKLLFHYYDKDFNNEADTPDNFQSRRPNTSFCFLDIRSPGLGDTAMYLCATSRDNGFRQPQHFGDGTRLSIL.